This is a list of T cell receptor beta chains from one sample in a study of cytomegalovirus exposure and HLA in healthy donors. This table comes from immunoSEQ multiplex PCR, and its TCRdb copy is limited to in-frame clones, with some not included. The table has 150,000 to 200,000 clones, roughly 77% seen once; the top ten hold approximately 0.36%. The sample consisted of PBMCs. Every receptor here comes from a male donor in good health and CMV-seropositive. Both conserved end residues are part of each CDR3. Size values are once, few and many counts, or a class for expanded clones, and some rows have none.

CDR3 protein: CASSPYYERGAATNTQYF
V gene: TRBV7-8
J gene: TRBJ2-3
clone size: -

CDR3 protein: CASSVLTGGSTNEKLFF
V gene: TRBV6-1
J gene: TRBJ1-4
clone size: -

CDR3 protein: CASSLVAYAYNEQFF
V gene: TRBV5-4
J gene: TRBJ2-1
clone size: few

CDR3 protein: CASSVSQGVYEQYF
V gene: TRBV5-1
J gene: TRBJ2-7
clone size: few

CDR3 protein: CASTDRQAGGTDTQYF
V gene: TRBV4-1
J gene: TRBJ2-3
clone size: -

CDR3 protein: CASSSGQSSGNTIYF
V gene: TRBV5-4
J gene: TRBJ1-3
clone size: -

CDR3 protein: CASRLLGEQYF
V gene: TRBV28
J gene: TRBJ2-5
clone size: -

CDR3 protein: CASSPSTGSDYGYTF
V gene: TRBV7-3
J gene: TRBJ1-2
clone size: -

CDR3 protein: CASSPWGGVNNEQFF
V gene: TRBV7-3
J gene: TRBJ2-1
clone size: -

CDR3 protein: CASSSLGLAGDEQFF
V gene: TRBV28
J gene: TRBJ2-1
clone size: -

CDR3 protein: CASSPSAGSDTQYF
V gene: TRBV18
J gene: TRBJ2-3
clone size: -

CDR3 protein: CASSVSRVGEQYF
V gene: TRBV9
J gene: TRBJ2-7
clone size: -

CDR3 protein: CASSLGEGSFNEQFF
V gene: TRBV7-3
J gene: TRBJ2-1
clone size: once

CDR3 protein: CASSLGPLAGMSYEQYF
V gene: TRBV7-2
J gene: TRBJ2-7
clone size: once

CDR3 protein: CASSTLVSGRLGGQFF
V gene: TRBV9
J gene: TRBJ2-1
clone size: -

CDR3 protein: CASSPQVGDLNTEAFF
V gene: TRBV18
J gene: TRBJ1-1
clone size: -

CDR3 protein: CASRPRQSTNEKLFF
V gene: TRBV7-9
J gene: TRBJ1-4
clone size: -

CDR3 protein: CASSGGLAGGTAYEQYF
V gene: TRBV6-1
J gene: TRBJ2-7
clone size: -

CDR3 protein: CASSLVQGVSYEQYF
V gene: TRBV7-2
J gene: TRBJ2-7
clone size: -

CDR3 protein: CASSSGTGGYEQYF
V gene: TRBV5-1
J gene: TRBJ2-7
clone size: -